Each of the 29 T cell receptor beta chains below was sequenced from the same sample in a study of blood T cells in healthy people across ages. A J-beta primer mix and a sample-barcoded 5' primer were used in a second PCR of about 7 to 12 cycles. Each CDR3 protein is one row after TCRdb ran MiXCR on the 5' RACE reads. Counted here are over 600,000 distinct CDR3 sequences, 35% to 60% occurring once; the ten biggest clones make up 15% to 20%. The sequencing input was blood. All receptors derive from a man older than 75 in good health.

This clonotype was detected only a few times. The rearrangement uses TRBV9 and TRBJ1-2, with unresolved D. V was trimmed by 1 base and J by 4 bases, leaving 11 bases between them. The germline gives CDR1 SGDLS, CDR2 YYNGEE. The CDR3 totals 14 residues. The DNA of the CDR3 is TGTGCCAGCAGCGTACTCGCAGAATCCTATGGCTACACCTTC. Its protein is CASSVLAESYGYTF.

CDR3 residues: CASSVIGQGADTQYF. In DNA form, the CDR3 reads TGCGCCAGCAGCGTAATAGGACAGGGTGCAGATACGCAGTATTTT. This sequence joins TRBV5-1 and TRBJ2-3; 8 bases are a match to TRBD1. Germline V CDR1 and CDR2: SGHRS, YFSETQ. The V gene end was trimmed by 4 bases and the J gene end by 4 bases; junction bases not matched to a gene: 8. This CDR3 has 15 residues.

This clonotype appeared a few times. The V gene is TRBV2, the J gene TRBJ2-7, with 7 bases lining up with TRBD1. The DNA matches TRBJ2-5 better at its end, which makes the J call doubtful. Germline values: CDR1 SNHLY, CDR2 FYNNEI. This CDR3 region has 13 residues. CDR3 in DNA: TGTGCCAGCTGGGTGGCCAGGGGGGAGACCCAGTACTTC. Translated, it gives CASWVARGETQYF.

This clonotype was recorded a few times. V usage is TRBV5-6 and J usage is TRBJ2-3, with D possibly called TRBD1 or TRBD2 (5 bases each). Germline CDR1 SGHDT, CDR2 YYEEEE. There are 15 residues in the CDR3. The germline V and J ends were trimmed by 3 bases and 4 bases, with 15 bases remaining between them. The CDR3 sequence: CASSSRGPGPDTQYF. In DNA, the CDR3 is TGTGCCAGCAGCTCACGGGGCCCCGGCCCAGATACGCAGTATTTT. The full variable domain, in which reference TRBV5-6 and TRBJ2-3 provide the parts outside the CDR3, is DAGVTQSPTHLIKTRGQQVTLRCSPKSGHDTVSWYQQALGQGPQFIFQYYEEEERQRGNFPDRFSGHQFPNYSSELNVNALLLGDSALYLCASSSRGPGPDTQYFGPGTRLTVL.

In this sample, this clonotype turned up a few times. The V gene is TRBV4-2, the J gene TRBJ1-4, with a weak D call TRBD1 (5 bases). Deletions cut 1 base from V and 5 bases from J, with 11 bases between. Germline V lookup: CDR1 LGHNA, CDR2 YNFKEQ. This CDR3 is 15 amino acids long. The DNA for the CDR3 is TGTGCCAGCAGCCAAGTTACGGGGGGGAATGAAAAACTGTTTTTT. This sequence encodes CASSQVTGGNEKLFF.

The chain combines TRBV27 with TRBJ1-6; possibly TRBD1 for D (5 bases). Trimming removed 5 bases from V and 9 bases from J, with 20 bases in between. The CDR3 covers 16 residues. Germline assignment: CDR1 MNHEY and CDR2 SMNVEV (reference sequence). Written as DNA, the CDR3 is TGTGCCAGCAGTCTCGCCCAGGGAGTAGGTGGTTCACCCCTCCACTTT. This gives the protein CASSLAQGVGGSPLHF.

V usage is TRBV29-1 and J usage is TRBJ2-3, with 9 bases identical to TRBD2. There are 14 residues in the CDR3. V lost 4 bases and J lost 6; bases outside the gene matches: 8. Per the germline V gene, CDR1 is SQVTM and CDR2 is ANQGSEA. CDR3 residues: CSVGVAGAGDTQYF. In DNA, the CDR3 is TGCAGCGTTGGGGTAGCGGGGGCTGGGGATACGCAGTATTTT.

This clonotype was counted only a few times. V gene TRBV5-4 combines with J gene TRBJ2-7, with D possibly called TRBD1 or TRBD2 (5 bases each). Between the trimmed V and J ends, which lost 1 base and 5 bases, there was a span of 13 bases. Germline loops: CDR1 SGHNT, CDR2 YYREEE (reference sequence). This CDR3 comprises 14 residues. The CDR3 loop is CASSLFGTSDEQYF. The CDR3 nucleotides read TGTGCCAGCAGCTTGTTCGGGACCTCGGACGAGCAGTACTTC.

This chain uses TRBV6-5 with TRBJ1-6, with a tentative D call TRBD1 (5 bases). This CDR3 is 15 amino acids long. Germline values: CDR1 MNHEY, CDR2 SVGAGI. Trimming pared 7 bases from V and 7 bases from J, leaving 17 bases between. The CDR3 DNA is TGTGCCAGCAAGTGGGATCGGACACCCAATTCACCCCTCCACTTT. This encodes CASKWDRTPNSPLHF.

CDR3 DNA: TGTGCCAGCAGCGTAGCTGGGGCGGGCACTGAAGCTTTCTTT. This encodes CASSVAGAGTEAFF. J is TRBJ1-1 and V is TRBV9, with D perhaps matching TRBD1 (5 bases). Germline V gene data show CDR1 as SGDLS and CDR2 as YYNGEE. Trimming removed 0 bases from V and 4 bases from J, with 10 bases in between. This CDR3 has 14 amino acids.

The CDR3 is CASSLATGLGYGYTF. The DNA of the CDR3 is TGTGCCAGCAGCTTAGCGACAGGGCTCGGGTATGGCTACACCTTC. V gene TRBV7-6 combines with J gene TRBJ1-2, with TRBD1 matching 7 bases. Germline trimming cut 0 bases from V and 5 bases from J; bases unmatched to any gene: 6. This CDR3 comprises 15 residues. Germline CDR1 reads SGHVS; CDR2 reads FNYEAQ.

This clonotype was recorded a few times. The J gene is TRBJ1-5, the V gene TRBV4-3, with a weak D call TRBD1 (5 bases). The CDR3 extends over 15 amino acids. Germline V CDR1 and CDR2: LGHNA, YSLEER. Trimming shortened V by 0 bases and J by 7 bases, and 13 bases separated the two germline ends. DNA of the CDR3: TGCGCCAGCAGCCAAGATGGGACCGTAGCACAGCCCCAGCATTTT. Residues: CASSQDGTVAQPQHF.

The J gene is TRBJ2-1, the V gene TRBV24-1; D gene ambiguous. The CDR3 is 12 residues long. Germline V gene data show CDR1 as KGHDR and CDR2 as SFDVKD. V dropped 3 bases and J dropped 8 bases, with 7 bases sitting between them. The CDR3 DNA reads as TGTGCCACCAGTGATCGAGGAGATGAGCAGTTCTTC. It codes for CATSDRGDEQFF.

This chain uses TRBV20-1 with TRBJ2-2, with 14 bases aligning to TRBD2. The germline gives CDR1 DFQATT, CDR2 SNEGSKA (reference sequence). The CDR3 has 16 residues. V shed 0 bases and J 6 bases; nucleotides not matched to a gene: 3. The CDR3 sequence is CSARDGTSGRPGELFF. The CDR3 coding sequence is TGCAGTGCTAGAGATGGGACTAGCGGGAGACCCGGGGAGCTGTTTTTT.

This clonotype was seen a handful of times. V and J are TRBV15 and TRBJ1-5; 7 nucleotides agree with TRBD1. In germline, CDR1 is LNHNV, CDR2 YYDKDF (reference sequence). V was clipped by 3 bases and J by 4 bases; unmatched bases: 9. The CDR3 loop spans 16 amino acids. The CDR3: CATSRVRQGFNQPQHF. Written as DNA, the CDR3 is TGTGCCACCAGCAGGGTAAGACAGGGCTTTAATCAGCCCCAGCATTTT.

This clonotype showed up just once. The genes are TRBV19 and TRBJ1-2, with 9 bases aligning to TRBD1. V was pared by 3 bases and J by 3 bases, with 2 bases of the junction left unmatched. The CDR3 contains 14 residues. CDR1 LNHDA and CDR2 SQIVND come from the germline V gene (reference sequence). The CDR3 nucleotides are TGTGCCAGTAGTATCCGGGACAGGGACTATGGCTACACCTTC. Its protein is CASSIRDRDYGYTF.

This clonotype appeared many times. The chain recombines TRBV6-6 with TRBJ2-7, with 7 positions matching TRBD1. The length of the CDR3 is 14 residues. The germline V gene encodes CDR1 MNHNY and CDR2 SVGAGI (reference sequence). V lost 5 bases, J lost 6 bases, and 10 bases stayed unmatched. CDR3 in amino acids: CASSRQGMSVEQYF. CDR3 in DNA: TGTGCCAGCAGTCGACAGGGAATGAGCGTCGAGCAGTACTTC.

This clonotype came up a few times. V and J are TRBV7-2 and TRBJ2-3; 10 nucleotides align to TRBD2. There are 16 residues in the CDR3. Trimming cost V 5 bases and J 0 bases; bases outside gene matches: 5. From germline, CDR1 is SGHTA and CDR2 FQGNSA. CDR3 bases: TGTGCCAGCAGCCTAGGAGCGGGAGGGAGCACAGATACGCAGTATTTT. This sequence encodes CASSLGAGGSTDTQYF.

This chain links TRBV30 with TRBJ2-2; 7 nucleotides agree with TRBD2. The germline V gene has CDR1 GTSNPN and CDR2 SVGIG (reference sequence). The CDR3 length is 14 residues. V gave up 1 base and J gave up 5 bases; unmatched junction bases: 4. In nucleotides, the CDR3 is TGTGCCTGGAGTGGCGGGAGAAGGACCGGGGAGCTGTTTTTT. Amino acids: CAWSGGRRTGELFF.

This clonotype turned up a few times. The rearrangement links TRBV27 to TRBJ2-1; 15 nucleotides line up with TRBD2. The germline CDR1 and CDR2 sequences are MNHEY and SMNVEV (reference sequence). V trimming: 6 bases; J trimming: 6 bases; junction bases outside the gene matches: 3. The CDR3 is 15 residues long. CDR3 region: CASRRGLAGGNEQFF. CDR3 coding DNA: TGTGCCAGCAGGAGGGGACTAGCGGGAGGCAATGAGCAGTTCTTC.

The genes are TRBV6-1 and TRBJ2-4; TRBD2 aligns across 8 bases. Per the germline V gene, CDR1 is MNHNS and CDR2 is SASEGT. The CDR3 is made up of 18 amino acids. The ends lost 8 bases at V and 13 bases at J; junction bases unmatched: 28. The CDR3, as DNA: TGTGCCAGCTATACAAGTGCGGCGGGAGGAATTATCTACGATGAGCAGTACTTC. Its protein product is CASYTSAAGGIIYDEQYF.

The V gene is TRBV29-1, the J gene TRBJ2-1; TRBD1 matches at 7 bases. V was clipped by 1 base and J by 12 bases; unmatched bases: 9. The CDR3 sequence is 13 residues long. The germline gives CDR1 SQVTM, CDR2 ANQGSEA. The CDR3: CSVEVGRGQGQFF. The CDR3 coding sequence is TGCAGCGTTGAAGTGGGAAGGGGGCAAGGGCAGTTCTTC.

V gene TRBV29-1 combines with J gene TRBJ2-4; a possible D gene is TRBD2 (6 bases). Germline CDR1 reads SQVTM; CDR2 reads ANQGSEA. This CDR3 region has 12 residues. V was pared by 4 bases and J by 8 bases, with 12 bases between. The CDR3: CSVVEGADIQYF. CDR3 sequence (DNA): TGCAGCGTTGTGGAGGGAGCGGACATTCAGTACTTC.

This clonotype was seen a handful of times. The CDR3 bases are TGCAGTGCTAGATGGACAGGGGGCCATGAAAAACTGTTTTTT. Translated, it gives CSARWTGGHEKLFF. V and J are TRBV20-1 and TRBJ1-4; the match to TRBD1 covers 11 bases. With 2 bases clipped from V and 6 bases from J, the junction kept 2 bases outside the gene matches. CDR1 and CDR2 (germline): DFQATT, SNEGSKA (reference sequence). This CDR3 has 14 residues.

The sample holds one count of this clonotype. The genes are TRBV2 and TRBJ2-2, with no clear D. Germline V lookup: CDR1 SNHLY, CDR2 FYNNEI. V gave up 5 bases and J gave up 7 bases, with 11 bases separating them. The length of the CDR3 is 13 residues. The CDR3 protein is CASSIGLHGELFF. In nucleotides, the CDR3 is TGTGCCAGCAGTATAGGGTTGCACGGGGAGCTGTTTTTT.

This clonotype was observed a few times. This chain joins TRBV12-3 or TRBV12-4 and TRBJ2-3, with D unclear. This CDR3 has 14 amino acids. Trimming took off 3 bases at V and 5 bases at J, with 12 bases between the two ends. CDR3 sequence reads: CASSFAQLGDTQYF. In DNA, the CDR3 is TGTGCCAGCAGTTTTGCACAATTGGGAGATACGCAGTATTTT.

This clonotype was picked up many times. CDR3 residues: CASSLVADTQYF. The CDR3 DNA follows: TGTGCCAGCAGCTTAGTTGCAGATACGCAGTATTTT. V gene TRBV7-2 combines with J gene TRBJ2-3; D is unresolved. With 1 base removed from V and 4 bases from J, the gap between germline ends came to 3 bases. The CDR3 sequence is 12 residues long. Germline V CDR1 and CDR2: SGHTA, FQGNSA.

This clonotype was counted at least ten times. The chain is built from TRBV7-2 and TRBJ2-5; no definite D call. CDR1 is SGHTA, CDR2 FQGNSA, per germline. Trimming removed 5 bases from V and 0 bases from J, with 10 bases in between. This CDR3 contains 14 residues. For the CDR3, the DNA is TGTGCCAGCAGCGAAGACTTGTACCAAGAGACCCAGTACTTC. Protein: CASSEDLYQETQYF.

The CDR3 loop is CASSYAGSWDEQYF. The CDR3 nucleotides read TGTGCCAGCAGTTACGCGGGCTCCTGGGATGAGCAGTACTTC. The chain couples TRBV6-2 or TRBV6-3 to TRBJ2-5, with D possibly TRBD2 on 5 matching bases. CDR1 MNHEY and CDR2 SVGEGT come from the germline V gene. V shed 2 bases and J shed 11 bases, with 18 bases lying between them. This CDR3 comprises 14 residues.